The clone carrying this T cell receptor (beta chain) has more than one count but fewer than ten. This specimen comes from a study of T cell repertoires in cytomegalovirus infection. MiXCR, applied by TCRdb to the reads, yields one record per CDR3 protein. The sample includes over 300,000 distinct CDR3 sequences, 8% to 10% of them seen just once. Sequences were obtained from PBMCs. This clonotype originated in a human donor in good health (CMV status not recorded). Some clones in this sample may be carry-over from other donors' samples.

This chain's CDR3 is CSARWSGGVGEQFF. The DNA for the CDR3 is TGCAGTGCTAGGTGGAGCGGGGGGGTAGGCGAGCAGTTCTTC. The V and J genes are TRBV20-1 and TRBJ2-1; TRBD2 agrees at 10 bases. The trim removed 3 bases at V and 10 bases at J, leaving 9 bases unmatched. Germline CDR1 reads DFQATT; CDR2 reads SNEGSKA (reference sequence). The length of the CDR3 is 14 residues.